Sequencing of this T cell receptor beta chain was carried out in a study of neurological immune-mediated disorders. General study results and limits: Patients with HTLV-1-associated myelopathy showed the most TCR clonal expansion. Those with multiple sclerosis showed the least, falling below healthy controls. TCR-beta repertoires seemed private in all groups, with no expanded CDR3 amino acid sequences shared.

This clonotype has ten or more counts. Its target is unknown. 5'RACE generated cDNA with 10-nucleotide random UMIs. TCRdb re-derived calls from the 5' RACE reads in MiXCR, one entry per CDR3 protein. Counted here are some 43,000 distinct CDR3 sequences, about 12% occurring once; the ten biggest clones make up approximately 10%. The time point here: longitudinal time-point 3. The starting material, 2 million PBMCs stored at -80 C, gave rise to the unsorted libraries. There are 16 residues in the CDR3. The V gene end was trimmed by 4 bases and the J gene end by 4 bases; junction bases not matched to a gene: 11. Germline CDR1 is SGHRS and CDR2 is YFSETQ.

The sequence derives from a male donor with HTLV-1-associated myelopathy (HAM/TSP). The chain joins TRBV5-1 to TRBJ2-3; 8 bases align to TRBD2. Sequenced material: PBMCs. CDR3 residues: CASSPLSGGASDTQYF. The CDR3 nucleotides are TGCGCCAGCAGCCCCCTATCGGGGGGGGCCTCAGATACGCAGTATTTT.